These 13 T cell receptor beta chains share one sample of origin, sequenced in a study of OX40 agonist ivuxolimab in advanced cancers. Assay: immunoSEQ multiplex PCR; the TCRdb copy retains only in-frame clones and omits some. The repertoire consists of about 52,000 clones, with 88% occurring once and the leading ten covering 13% to 15%. This specimen was CD4+ or CD8+ T cells sorted from blood, taken in a trial of the OX40 agonist ivuxolimab. Receptors were obtained from an adult with an advanced solid tumor such as melanoma, head and neck, liver or kidney cancer.

The rearrangement uses TRBV2 and TRBJ2-7; D remains unclear. The V end lost 3 bases, the J end lost 2 bases, and 8 bases lay between the germline ends. The CDR3 loop spans 13 amino acids. The germline CDR1 and CDR2 sequences are SNHLY and FYNNEI. The chain's CDR3 is CASSDGRTYEQYF. The CDR3 nucleotides are TGTGCCAGCAGTGACGGCCGGACCTACGAGCAGTACTTC.

The rearrangement joins TRBV7-9 to TRBJ2-5; D is ambiguous. The DNA end is a closer match to TRBJ2-7, so the J assignment may be wrong. Germline-derived CDR1 and CDR2 are SEHNR and FQNEAQ (reference sequence). The CDR3 consists of 15 residues. This chain's CDR3 is CASSFNPLPSYEQYF. Here the CDR3 DNA reads TGTGCCAGCAGCTTCAATCCACTTCCCTCCTACGAGCAGTACTTC.

A word on this clone: The sample carries other DNA sequences with the same CDR3. V and J are TRBV11-2 and TRBJ2-2; D is undetermined. This CDR3 comprises 11 residues. Trimming took off 3 bases at V and 6 bases at J, with 2 bases between the two ends. Germline-derived CDR1 and CDR2 are SGHAT and FQNNGV. CDR3 nucleotides: TGTGCCAGCAGCTTTCCCGGGGAGCTGTTTTTT. Its translation is CASSFPGELFF.

This clone was counted once. The chain links TRBV7-9 to TRBJ1-1; a weak D match, TRBD1 (6 bases). Trimming removed 1 base from V and 1 base from J, with 13 bases in between. The germline V gene encodes CDR1 SEHNR and CDR2 FQNEAQ (reference sequence). The CDR3 has 16 amino acids. CDR3 in DNA: TGTGCCAGCAGCTTAGAAGGGGGTCCGGCGAACACTGAAGCTTTCTTT. Amino acid sequence: CASSLEGGPANTEAFF.

This sequence joins TRBV27 and TRBJ1-5; tentatively, D is TRBD1 (5 bases). This CDR3 comprises 13 residues. The germline gives CDR1 MNHEY, CDR2 SMNVEV (reference sequence). Trimming took 3 bases from V and 8 from J, leaving 11 bases between them. The CDR3 DNA reads TGTGCCAGCAGTTTTGCAGGGCCGGAGCCCCAGCATTTT. Protein product: CASSFAGPEPQHF.

The gene calls are TRBV4-3 and TRBJ2-3; D ambiguous. Per the germline V gene, CDR1 is LGHNA and CDR2 is YSLEER. Trimming stripped 1 base from V and 0 bases from J, with 5 bases between. The CDR3 sequence is 14 residues long. In DNA form, the CDR3 reads TGCGCCAGCAGCCAAGGATTGAGCACAGATACGCAGTATTTT. It translates to CASSQGLSTDTQYF.

The chain employs TRBV2 and TRBJ2-7, with TRBD1 matching over 9 bases. Germline CDR1 is SNHLY and CDR2 is FYNNEI. Trimming removed 4 bases from V and 2 bases from J; junction bases left unmatched: 6. The CDR3 is 15 residues long. CDR3 in amino acids: CASSVDRGVAYEQYF. The CDR3 DNA is TGTGCCAGCAGTGTTGACAGGGGGGTTGCCTACGAGCAGTACTTC.

This chain connects TRBV30 to TRBJ1-1; tentative D call: TRBD1 (6 bases). Germline V lookup: CDR1 GTSNPN, CDR2 SVGIG (reference sequence). This CDR3 comprises 14 residues. The V and J ends lost 0 bases and 3 bases respectively, with 11 bases between them. The DNA of the CDR3 is TGTGCCTGGAGTGTGGGGGGCTCGTACACTGAAGCTTTCTTT. This sequence encodes CAWSVGGSYTEAFF.

V and J are TRBV5-4 and TRBJ2-6; no clear D. Germline V gene lookup returns CDR1 SGHNT and CDR2 YYREEE (reference sequence). The CDR3 has 13 residues. With 4 bases removed from V and 5 bases from J, the gap between germline ends came to 7 bases. CDR3 in DNA: TGTGCCAGCAGCCAACAAAGGGCCAACGTCCTGACTTTC. Protein: CASSQQRANVLTF.

This clone showed up just once. The V call is TRBV27, the J call TRBJ2-2, with unresolved D. Germline CDR1 and CDR2: MNHEY and SMNVEV (reference sequence). Trimming removed 2 bases at V and 0 bases at J, with 7 bases between. CDR3 length: 15 residues. The CDR3 reads CASSLGYANTGELFF. CDR3 nucleotides: TGTGCCAGCAGTTTAGGGTACGCGAACACCGGGGAGCTGTTTTTT.

The chain joins TRBV19 to TRBJ2-7, with TRBD2 as a possible D gene (6 bases). V dropped 3 bases and J dropped 3 bases, with 12 bases sitting between them. CDR3 length equals 14 residues. The germline CDR1 and CDR2 sequences are LNHDA and SQIVND (reference sequence). CDR3 loop: CASSIRGYGYEQYF. DNA of the CDR3: TGTGCCAGTAGTATTCGGGGGTACGGCTACGAGCAGTACTTC.

The chain links TRBV30 to TRBJ1-6, with 7 nucleotides matching TRBD1. V shed 2 bases, J shed 9 bases, and the junction held 4 bases outside the gene matches. The CDR3 spans 13 residues. The germline V gene encodes CDR1 GTSNPN and CDR2 SVGIG (reference sequence). The CDR3 nucleotides are TGTGCCTGGAGTCAACAGGGGTCTTCACCCCTCCACTTT. Amino acid sequence: CAWSQQGSSPLHF.

The table lists this clone with a count of one. This rearrangement joins TRBV28 to TRBJ2-2; 8 bases agree with TRBD1. Germline assignment: CDR1 MDHEN and CDR2 SYDVKM. Unmatched junction bases numbered 1, after V lost 4 bases and J lost 0 bases. This CDR3 has 15 residues. The chain's CDR3 is CASSWTGTNTGELFF. The CDR3 DNA follows: TGTGCCAGCAGTTGGACAGGGACGAACACCGGGGAGCTGTTTTTT.